Following are 19 T cell receptor beta chains from one sample sequenced in a study of T-cell memory formation after mild COVID-19. Using its own MiXCR run on the 5' RACE reads, TCRdb lists one record per CDR3 protein. Of more than 80,000 distinct CDR3 sequences detected, 17% appear once; the ten largest clones hold 25% to 30%. Sequenced sample: PBMCs or a T cell subset sorted from them (not recorded which). The source is an adult woman who had mild COVID-19 (a few samples of this study predate the infection). Cell type and time point are not known.

The genes are TRBV27 and TRBJ2-1; the D call may be TRBD1 or TRBD2 (6 bases each). The CDR3 covers 15 residues. CDR1 is MNHEY and CDR2 is SMNVEV in the germline V gene (reference sequence). V dropped 5 bases and J dropped 6 bases, with 17 bases sitting between them. CDR3 in DNA: TGTGCCAGCAGTGGGGAAGGGGGGCTGGTCAATGAGCAGTTCTTC. Residues: CASSGEGGLVNEQFF.

V gene TRBV13 combines with J gene TRBJ1-1; 8 bases match TRBD1. The CDR3 is 15 amino acids. The germline gives CDR1 PRHDT, CDR2 FYEKMQ (reference sequence). J gave up 3 bases and V 3 bases, and 6 bases lay outside the gene matches. The CDR3 DNA sequence: TGTGCCAGCAGCTTCCGAGGACAGGGTCACACTGAAGCTTTCTTT. Translated: CASSFRGQGHTEAFF. The whole variable domain, remainder taken from reference TRBV13 and TRBJ1-1, is AAGVIQSPRHLIKEKRETATLKCYPIPRHDTVYWYQQGPGQDPQFLISFYEKMQSDKGSIPDRFSAQQFSDYHSELNMSSLELGDSALYFCASSFRGQGHTEAFFGQGTRLTVV.

This chain joins TRBV29-1 and TRBJ2-7; D assignment may be TRBD1 or TRBD2 (6 bases each). The CDR3 totals 13 residues. Germline V lookup: CDR1 SQVTM, CDR2 ANQGSEA. V dropped 2 bases and J dropped 3 bases, with 11 bases sitting between them. CDR3 loop: CSVEWGANYEQYF. Here the CDR3 DNA reads TGCAGCGTTGAATGGGGGGCTAACTACGAGCAGTACTTC.

This clonotype turned up a few times. This chain links TRBV12-3 or TRBV12-4 with TRBJ2-3, with D uncertain. Trimming took off 6 bases at V and 4 bases at J, with 14 bases between the two ends. The CDR3 is 14 amino acids. The CDR3 region is CASSFLAVADTQYF. DNA of the CDR3: TGTGCCAGCAGCTTCTTAGCTGTAGCAGATACGCAGTATTTT.

This clonotype was seen a handful of times. For the CDR3, the DNA is TGTGCCACCAGCAGAGAATGGGCTAGGAGGGAGACCCAGTACTTC. Amino acids: CATSREWARRETQYF. This chain uses TRBV15 with TRBJ2-5; D perhaps matches TRBD2 (5 bases). Germline V gene lookup returns CDR1 LNHNV and CDR2 YYDKDF (reference sequence). V lost 0 bases and J lost 5, with 13 bases in between. CDR3 length: 15 amino acids.

This clonotype was seen a handful of times. The chain links TRBV5-5 to TRBJ2-7; D remains unclear. This CDR3 region has 13 residues. CDR1 SGHKS and CDR2 YYEKEE come from the germline V gene (reference sequence). Trimming removed 0 bases at V and 0 bases at J, with 4 bases between. CDR3: CASSLDVSYEQYF. The CDR3 DNA reads TGTGCCAGCAGCTTGGACGTCTCCTACGAGCAGTACTTC.

The rearrangement links TRBV12-3 or TRBV12-4 to TRBJ2-7, with D possibly matching TRBD2 (5 bases). The CDR3 is 11 amino acids. V gave up 8 bases and J gave up 2 bases, with 7 bases separating them. For the CDR3, the DNA is TGTGCCAGCTCCGGGACCTACGAGCAGTACTTC. This sequence encodes CASSGTYEQYF.

The chain recombines TRBV7-9 with TRBJ2-7; unclear D gene. V lost 5 bases and J lost 6, with 14 bases in between. The CDR3 is 13 residues long. The germline CDR1 and CDR2 sequences are SEHNR and FQNEAQ (reference sequence). For the CDR3, the DNA is TGTGCCAGCAGCCGACCCGAGAGTGGCGAGCAGTACTTC. Its translation is CASSRPESGEQYF.

V is TRBV7-9 and J is TRBJ2-5, with D unclear. Trimming pared 5 bases from V and 1 base from J, leaving 8 bases between. There are 13 residues in the CDR3. Germline V gene sequence: CDR1 SEHNR, CDR2 FQNEAQ (reference sequence). DNA of the CDR3: TGTGCCAGCAGCCCCCGACCCCAAGAGACCCAGTACTTC. It encodes CASSPRPQETQYF.

This clonotype was seen a few times. The chain has TRBV4-1 and TRBJ2-2; D gene uncertain. Trimming left V 1 base short and J 11 bases short, with 5 bases between. This CDR3 spans 11 amino acids. The germline V gene encodes CDR1 MGHRA and CDR2 YSYEKL. The CDR3 DNA reads TGCGCCAGCAGCCAAGCACTCGAGCTGTTTTTT. Protein product: CASSQALELFF.

This clonotype appeared a few times. CDR3 loop: CASSLALISGSGSYEQFF. CDR3 in DNA: TGTGCCAGCAGCTTAGCCTTGATATCGGGTAGCGGGAGTTATGAGCAGTTCTTC. J is TRBJ2-1 and V is TRBV7-9; 9 nucleotides align to TRBD2. The germline V gene encodes CDR1 SEHNR and CDR2 FQNEAQ (reference sequence). The CDR3 length is 18 residues. After removal of 0 bases from V and 8 bases from J, the junction contained 14 bases not matched to a gene.

In DNA form, the CDR3 reads TGTGCCAGCAGTCCCGGGACTAGCGGCACCCGGGAGCAGTACTTC. Amino acid sequence: CASSPGTSGTREQYF. This chain uses TRBV6-2 or TRBV6-3 with TRBJ2-7; 11 bases line up with TRBD2. This CDR3 contains 15 residues. Germline lookup yields CDR1 MNHEY and CDR2 SVGEGT. The ends lost 5 bases at V and 7 bases at J; junction bases unmatched: 10.

This chain connects TRBV5-1 to TRBJ1-2, with 12 positions matching TRBD1. J lost 7 bases, V lost 0 bases, and 1 base had no gene match. Germline V gene sequence: CDR1 SGHRS, CDR2 YFSETQ. The CDR3 runs to 14 residues. The DNA of the CDR3 is TGCGCCAGCAGCTTGGGGGACAGGGGGCCTGGCTACACCTTC. This encodes CASSLGDRGPGYTF.

This sequence joins TRBV5-5 and TRBJ1-1; possibly TRBD1 for D (5 bases). The CDR3 covers 14 residues. V lost 2 bases and J 3 bases, leaving 11 bases between the germline ends. Germline CDR1 SGHKS, CDR2 YYEKEE (reference sequence). In nucleotides, the CDR3 is TGTGCCAGCAGCTTACCATTGGGGCACACTGAAGCTTTCTTT. This encodes CASSLPLGHTEAFF.

The chain recombines TRBV15 with TRBJ2-7; D is possibly TRBD2 (6 bases). Germline loops: CDR1 LNHNV, CDR2 YYDKDF (reference sequence). V lost 0 bases and J 6 bases, leaving 12 bases between the germline ends. The CDR3 runs 14 residues. CDR3 coding DNA: TGTGCCACCAGCAGAGATGGAGGGTCTCTCGAGCAGTACTTC. Translated, it gives CATSRDGGSLEQYF.

A few counts support this clonotype. J is TRBJ1-5 and V is TRBV12-3 or TRBV12-4, with D possibly matching TRBD1 (6 bases). V lost 3 bases and J lost 6, with 12 bases in between. The CDR3 has 14 residues. The DNA for the CDR3 is TGTGCCAGCAGTTTCAGGGAGGGGGTTCAGCCCCAGCATTTT. Translated: CASSFREGVQPQHF.

This chain uses TRBV9 with TRBJ1-1, with TRBD1 matching 8 bases. Germline CDR1 is SGDLS and CDR2 is YYNGEE. Unmatched junction bases numbered 4, after V lost 4 bases and J lost 5 bases. CDR3 length equals 13 residues. CDR3 nucleotide sequence: TGTGCCAGCAGCTTCGACAGGGGTACTGAAGCTTTCTTT. Its protein product is CASSFDRGTEAFF. Combining the CDR3 with reference TRBV9 and TRBJ1-1 gives the whole variable domain DSGVTQTPKHLITATGQRVTLRCSPRSGDLSVYWYQQSLDQGLQFLIQYYNGEERAKGNILERFSAQQFPDLHSELNLSSLELGDSALYFCASSFDRGTEAFFGQGTRLTVV.

This clonotype was recorded at least ten times. The DNA for the CDR3 is TGTGCCAGCAGCTCTAGCGGGAGCTACGAGCAGTACTTC. Protein product: CASSSSGSYEQYF. The chain links TRBV7-9 to TRBJ2-7; TRBD2 matches at 10 bases. Germline values: CDR1 SEHNR, CDR2 FQNEAQ (reference sequence). The CDR3 covers 13 residues. Trimming took 4 bases from V and 3 from J; bases not matched to a gene: 0.

This clonotype appeared a few times. The chain is built from TRBV20-1 and TRBJ1-6; D is unresolved. V was pared by 5 bases and J by 10 bases, with 9 bases between. Germline CDR1 DFQATT, CDR2 SNEGSKA (reference sequence). CDR3 length: 11 amino acids. In DNA form, the CDR3 reads TGCAGTGCTGGAACTGAATCACCCCTCCACTTT. It is translated as CSAGTESPLHF.